This entry describes one T cell receptor beta chain. The table came from immunoSEQ multiplex PCR; TCRdb's copy has only in-frame clones and leaves some out. The sample holds about 71,000 clones, 85% to 95% seen once. The sample originates from a study of OX40 agonist ivuxolimab in advanced cancers. Germline V gives CDR1 SGHRS, CDR2 YFSETQ. CDR3 size: 16 residues. Trimming stripped 4 bases from V and 0 bases from J, with 13 bases between. Material: CD4+ or CD8+ T cells sorted from blood, obtained in a trial of the OX40 agonist ivuxolimab. This clonotype originated in an adult with an advanced solid tumor such as melanoma, head and neck, liver or kidney cancer. The V and J genes are TRBV5-1 and TRBJ1-4; D call uncertain. The CDR3 nucleotides are TGCGCCAGCAGCCTAGGGATCCTACCAACTAATGAAAAACTGTTTTTT. This sequence encodes CASSLGILPTNEKLFF.